The 30 T cell receptor beta chains below come from one sample, sequenced in a study of control samples from healthy donors and cancer patients. Profiled with immunoSEQ multiplex PCR; TCRdb holds only in-frame clones, not every one. The sample has about 160,000 clones; approximately 93% are singletons. The specimen was blood. The receptors originated from a woman in her forties in good health.

The chain joins TRBV5-5 to TRBJ1-1; unclear D gene. The germline gives CDR1 SGHKS, CDR2 YYEKEE (reference sequence). Deletions cut 4 bases from V and 3 bases from J, with 16 bases between. The CDR3 runs to 15 residues. CDR3 sequence: CASSPRLAGDTEAFF. The CDR3 nucleotides read TGTGCCAGCAGCCCTCGCCTTGCGGGAGACACTGAAGCTTTCTTT.

The chain combines TRBV4-3 with TRBJ1-5; 7 bases map to TRBD1. Germline trimming cut 8 bases from V and 5 bases from J; bases unmatched to any gene: 6. Germline V gene sequence: CDR1 LGHNA, CDR2 YSLEER. The CDR3 runs 13 residues. Here the CDR3 reads CASSDRRYQPQHF. The CDR3, as DNA: TGCGCCAGCTCGGACAGGAGATATCAGCCCCAGCATTTT.

This chain uses TRBV5-4 with TRBJ1-4, with a tentative D call TRBD1 (5 bases). The CDR3 loop spans 15 amino acids. V was shortened by 3 bases and J by 2 bases, with 11 bases between the two germline ends. Germline loops: CDR1 SGHNT, CDR2 YYREEE (reference sequence). CDR3 protein: CASSSKTDTNEKLFF. CDR3 DNA sequence: TGTGCCAGCAGCTCGAAGACAGATACTAATGAAAAACTGTTTTTT.

This chain links TRBV6-2 or TRBV6-3 with TRBJ2-1; 8 bases fit TRBD2. V dropped 5 bases and J dropped 8; count of bases not matched to a gene: 14. This CDR3 has 16 residues. Germline CDR1 reads MNHEY; CDR2 reads SVGEGT. The CDR3 reads CASSTQREPGRDEQFF. The CDR3, as DNA: TGTGCCAGCAGTACCCAGCGGGAGCCGGGCCGAGATGAGCAGTTCTTC.

The chain is built from TRBV7-2 and TRBJ1-6; 7 bases are shared with TRBD1. Germline-derived CDR1 and CDR2 are SGHTA and FQGNSA. The CDR3 loop spans 15 amino acids. The V gene end was trimmed by 5 bases and the J gene end by 7 bases; junction bases not matched to a gene: 8. In nucleotides, the CDR3 is TGTGCCAGCAGCCCGTGGACAGGAAGAAATTCACCCCTCCACTTT. Translation gives CASSPWTGRNSPLHF.

The chain joins TRBV5-1 to TRBJ1-2, with D possibly being TRBD1 (5 bases). Trimming removed 5 bases at V and 4 bases at J, with 21 bases between. The CDR3 totals 16 residues. CDR1 and CDR2 (germline): SGHRS, YFSETQ. CDR3 sequence: CASRRTTGSGVYGYTF. CDR3 coding DNA: TGCGCCAGCAGACGAACCACAGGTTCGGGTGTCTATGGCTACACCTTC.

Concerning this clone itself: A junction end diverges from the germline sequence, so it may reflect a read error. V and J are TRBV6-2 or TRBV6-3 and TRBJ1-2, with TRBD1 matching over 9 bases. The germline V gene encodes CDR1 MNHEY and CDR2 SVGEGT. The CDR3 covers 13 residues. This CDR3 is CATSSAGTGRYTF. The CDR3 coding sequence is TGTGCCACCAGTTCCGCTGGGACAGGGAGGTACACCTTC.

Note on this clone: A junction end diverges from the germline sequence, so it may reflect a read error. This chain joins TRBV2 and TRBJ2-7, with 10 positions matching TRBD1. The CDR3 runs 13 residues. Germline V lookup: CDR1 SNHLY, CDR2 FYNNEI. The CDR3 region is CASRPGQGISWDF. The CDR3 bases are TGTGCCAGTCGACCGGGACAGGGGATTTCTTGGGACTTC.

The chain joins TRBV2 to TRBJ1-6; possibly TRBD1 for D (5 bases). Germline V CDR1 and CDR2: SNHLY, FYNNEI. V was clipped by 5 bases and J by 3 bases, with 11 bases between them. CDR3 size: 15 residues. CDR3 DNA sequence: TGTGCCAGCAGTCCCGGGGGGGGCTATAATTCACCCCTCCACTTT. Protein: CASSPGGGYNSPLHF.

V usage is TRBV11-2 and J usage is TRBJ2-2; 11 bases are a match to TRBD1. The CDR3 totals 16 residues. The germline V gene has CDR1 SGHAT and CDR2 FQNNGV. V shed 2 bases, J shed 4 bases, and the junction held 3 bases outside the gene matches. CDR3 nucleotides: TGTGCCAGCAGCTTATCCGGGACAGGGGGCACCGGGGAGCTGTTTTTT. Its protein product is CASSLSGTGGTGELFF.

J is TRBJ1-1 and V is TRBV10-3; 9 bases line up with TRBD1. Germline V CDR1 and CDR2: ENHRY, SYGVKD. The CDR3 has 15 residues. V shed 6 bases, J shed 6 bases, and the junction held 11 bases outside the gene matches. The CDR3 here is CAIRAVRGQGPEAFF. In nucleotides, the CDR3 is TGTGCCATCAGAGCCGTTCGGGGACAGGGTCCTGAAGCTTTCTTT.

The chain couples TRBV7-9 to TRBJ1-2, with D perhaps matching TRBD1 (6 bases). V was shortened by 0 bases and J by 8 bases, with 16 bases between the two germline ends. The germline V gene has CDR1 SEHNR and CDR2 FQNEAQ (reference sequence). CDR3 length: 15 amino acids. The CDR3 region is CASSLASNTGIGYTF. DNA of the CDR3: TGTGCCAGCAGCTTAGCGTCGAATACAGGGATCGGCTACACCTTC.

The chain is built from TRBV7-9 and TRBJ2-2; D might be TRBD2 (7 bases). The CDR3 consists of 14 residues. Looked up from germline, CDR1 is SEHNR and CDR2 is FQNEAQ (reference sequence). V dropped 11 bases and J dropped 4 bases, with 17 bases sitting between them. The CDR3, as DNA: TGTGCCTCCCTGGGGGGGGGCGGCACCGGGGAGCTGTTTTTT. Translating it yields CASLGGGGTGELFF. The full variable domain, its missing parts supplied by reference TRBV7-9 and TRBJ2-2, is DTGVSQNPRHKITKRGQNVTFRCDPISEHNRLYWYRQTLGQGPEFLTYFQNEAQLEKSRLLSDRFSAERPKGSFSTLEIQRTEQGDSAMYLCASLGGGGTGELFFGEGSRLTVL.

V usage is TRBV27 and J usage is TRBJ2-7; 10 bases are a match to TRBD1. V trimming: 0 bases; J trimming: 2 bases; junction bases outside the gene matches: 1. CDR1 and CDR2 (germline): MNHEY, SMNVEV (reference sequence). The CDR3 has 15 amino acids. CDR3: CASSLSGQGPYEQYF. CDR3 DNA sequence: TGTGCCAGCAGTTTATCGGGACAGGGGCCCTACGAGCAGTACTTC.

In its sample, this clone was seen once. The V and J genes are TRBV5-6 and TRBJ1-2, with TRBD1 as a possible D gene (6 bases). Germline V CDR1 and CDR2: SGHDT, YYEEEE. The ends were cut back, 6 bases at V and 6 bases at J, with 15 bases in the middle. The CDR3 extends over 13 amino acids. CDR3 sequence (DNA): TGTGCCAGCACAATACAGGGAGTCGATGGCTACACCTTC. Translated: CASTIQGVDGYTF.

This clone was counted once. The chain employs TRBV6-5 and TRBJ1-2, with D maybe TRBD1 (5 bases). The CDR3 runs 16 residues. Germline V lookup: CDR1 MNHEY, CDR2 SVGAGI. The V end was cut by 0 bases, the J end by 2 bases, with 13 bases between. CDR3 sequence reads: CASSYSAGRLNYGYTF. CDR3 coding DNA: TGTGCCAGCAGTTACTCTGCGGGACGGCTAAACTATGGCTACACCTTC.

This rearrangement joins TRBV6-6 to TRBJ2-7; 11 positions match TRBD1. This CDR3 spans 13 amino acids. V lost 7 bases and J lost 4; bases outside the gene matches: 3. The V gene's germline CDR1 is MNHNY and CDR2 SVGAGI (reference sequence). The CDR3 bases are TGTGCCAGCACCAGGGACAGGGGGTACGAGCAGTACTTC. Translating gives CASTRDRGYEQYF.

The chain is built from TRBV5-5 and TRBJ1-1; no clear D gene. Trimming pared 0 bases from V and 4 bases from J, leaving 10 bases between. The CDR3 length is 14 residues. CDR1 and CDR2 from the germline V gene are SGHKS and YYEKEE (reference sequence). CDR3 sequence (DNA): TGTGCCAGCAGCTTGGCCGTTCGGGGCACTGAAGCTTTCTTT. It specifies CASSLAVRGTEAFF. Complete variable domain (other parts from reference TRBV5-5 and TRBJ1-1): DAGVTQSPTHLIKTRGQQVTLRCSPISGHKSVSWYQQVLGQGPQFIFQYYEKEERGRGNFPDRFSARQFPNYSSELNVNALLLGDSALYLCASSLAVRGTEAFFGQGTRLTVV.

The CDR3 loop reads CASSPGWVTTNEKLFF. CDR3 coding DNA: TGTGCCAGCAGCCCTGGGTGGGTGACAACTAATGAAAAACTGTTTTTT. The rearrangement uses TRBV3-1 (or the pseudogene TRBV3-2) and TRBJ1-4, with D uncertain. Trimming removed 4 bases at V and 0 bases at J, with 12 bases between. CDR3 length equals 16 residues. The germline CDR1 and CDR2 sequences are LGHDT and YNNKEL (reference sequence).

The sample holds one count of this clone. The chain is built from TRBV9 and TRBJ1-1; the D gene is possibly TRBD1 (6 bases). From germline, CDR1 is SGDLS and CDR2 YYNGEE. V was shortened by 4 bases and J by 1 base, with 17 bases between the two germline ends. The CDR3 consists of 16 residues. Here the CDR3 reads CASSSRDGTPNTEAFF. CDR3 in DNA: TGTGCCAGCAGCTCAAGAGATGGGACACCGAACACTGAAGCTTTCTTT.

The rearrangement links TRBV6-2 or TRBV6-3 to TRBJ1-2; D remains ambiguous. Trimming shortened V by 2 bases and J by 7 bases, and 11 bases separated the two germline ends. Germline V gene sequence: CDR1 MNHEY, CDR2 SVGEGT. The CDR3 length is 13 residues. The CDR3 bases are TGTGCCAGCAGTTACGCTAAGCGACTTGGCTACACCTTC. It codes for CASSYAKRLGYTF.

The chain couples TRBV6-2 or TRBV6-3 to TRBJ2-7; a weak D match, TRBD1 (6 bases). The CDR3 has 13 residues. Trimming stripped 5 bases from V and 3 bases from J, with 11 bases between. Germline-derived CDR1 and CDR2 are MNHEY and SVGEGT. CDR3: CASSRTVLYEQYF. The DNA for the CDR3 is TGTGCCAGCAGTCGGACAGTTCTCTACGAGCAGTACTTC.

The chain has TRBV7-9 and TRBJ1-2; D call uncertain. V was cut by 3 bases and J by 3 bases, with 17 bases left in between. The germline gives CDR1 SEHNR, CDR2 FQNEAQ (reference sequence). There are 16 residues in the CDR3. The CDR3 DNA reads TGTGCCAGCAGCTTCGAGCCGGGAGGGAAACACTATGGCTACACCTTC. Protein product: CASSFEPGGKHYGYTF.

This chain joins TRBV29-1 and TRBJ2-7; the D gene is possibly TRBD1 (6 bases). Per the germline V gene, CDR1 is SQVTM and CDR2 is ANQGSEA. The CDR3 consists of 12 residues. Trimming stripped 7 bases from V and 4 bases from J, with 14 bases between. CDR3 sequence (DNA): TGCAGCGCCGGACAGACCTCGTACGAGCAGTACTTC. Its translation is CSAGQTSYEQYF.

The V call is TRBV5-1, the J call TRBJ2-7; 10 nucleotides align to TRBD1. The CDR3 contains 16 residues. Looked up from germline, CDR1 is SGHRS and CDR2 is YFSETQ. V lost 3 bases, J lost 6 bases, and 12 bases stayed unmatched. The CDR3 protein is CASSYGQGEDVGEQYF. The CDR3 DNA is TGCGCCAGCAGCTACGGACAGGGGGAAGATGTGGGCGAGCAGTACTTC.

This chain joins TRBV29-1 and TRBJ2-1, with D perhaps assigned TRBD1 or TRBD2 (6 bases each). CDR3 size: 16 residues. Germline CDR1 SQVTM, CDR2 ANQGSEA. Trimming took 3 bases from V and 1 from J, leaving 16 bases between them. The CDR3 sequence is CSVEGGAAFSYNEQFF. The CDR3 DNA follows: TGCAGCGTTGAGGGGGGCGCTGCGTTTTCCTACAATGAGCAGTTCTTC.

The table lists this clone with a count of one. The chain employs TRBV2 and TRBJ1-5, with TRBD1 matching over 7 bases. V lost 5 bases and J lost 2; bases outside the gene matches: 6. Per the germline V gene, CDR1 is SNHLY and CDR2 is FYNNEI. This CDR3 region has 15 residues. CDR3 DNA sequence: TGTGCCAGCAGTACAGTAGACAGGGGCAATCAGCCCCAGCATTTT. The encoded protein is CASSTVDRGNQPQHF.

The J gene is TRBJ1-1, the V gene TRBV5-1; D is possibly TRBD1 (5 bases). Germline V gene sequence: CDR1 SGHRS, CDR2 YFSETQ. The CDR3 has 14 amino acids. The germline V and J ends were trimmed by 0 bases and 3 bases, with 9 bases remaining between them. The CDR3 loop is CASSLAGGHTEAFF. As DNA, the CDR3 is TGCGCCAGCAGCTTGGCGGGGGGTCACACTGAAGCTTTCTTT.

About this clone: At one of its ends the junction is not consistent with the germline gene, which may arise from a read error. The CDR3 loop is CATSLGGQEPPTSNQPQHF. In DNA form, the CDR3 reads TGTGCCACCAGTCTAGGGGGACAGGAGCCTCCCACTAGCAATCAGCCCCAGCATTTT. The gene calls are TRBV6-8 and TRBJ1-5; TRBD1 aligns across 8 bases. The CDR3 totals 19 residues. The germline CDR1 and CDR2 sequences are MNHGY and SAAAGT.

The V and J genes are TRBV2 and TRBJ1-2, with D possibly being TRBD1 (5 bases). The CDR3 totals 13 residues. V lost 8 bases, J lost 3 bases, and 13 bases lay in between. Per germline, CDR1 SNHLY and CDR2 FYNNEI. For the CDR3, the DNA is TGTGCCAGCCATGCGGGGCTCGACTATGGCTACACCTTC. Translated, it gives CASHAGLDYGYTF.